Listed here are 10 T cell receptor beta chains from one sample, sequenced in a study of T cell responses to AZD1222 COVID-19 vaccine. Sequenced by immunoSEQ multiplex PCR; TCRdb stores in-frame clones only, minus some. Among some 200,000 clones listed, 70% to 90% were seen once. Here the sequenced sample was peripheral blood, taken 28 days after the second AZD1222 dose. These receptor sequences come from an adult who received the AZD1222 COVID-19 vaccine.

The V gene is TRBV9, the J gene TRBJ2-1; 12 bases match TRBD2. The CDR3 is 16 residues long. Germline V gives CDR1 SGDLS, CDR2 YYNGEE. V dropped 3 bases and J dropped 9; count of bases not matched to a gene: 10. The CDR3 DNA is TGTGCCAGCAGCGCCGTTCTAGCGGGAGGGCGGAGTGAGCAGTTCTTC. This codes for CASSAVLAGGRSEQFF.

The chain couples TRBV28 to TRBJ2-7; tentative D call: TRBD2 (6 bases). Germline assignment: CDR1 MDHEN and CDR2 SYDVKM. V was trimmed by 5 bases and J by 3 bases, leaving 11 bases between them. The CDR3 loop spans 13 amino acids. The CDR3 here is CASSLSGIYEQYF. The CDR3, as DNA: TGTGCCAGCAGTCTTAGCGGAATCTACGAGCAGTACTTC.

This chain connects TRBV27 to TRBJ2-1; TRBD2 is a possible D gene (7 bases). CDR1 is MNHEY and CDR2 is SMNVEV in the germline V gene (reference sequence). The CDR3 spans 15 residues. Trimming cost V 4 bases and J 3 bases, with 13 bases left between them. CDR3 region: CASSSSGGGYNEQFF. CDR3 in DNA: TGTGCCAGCAGTTCTAGCGGAGGGGGCTACAATGAGCAGTTCTTC.

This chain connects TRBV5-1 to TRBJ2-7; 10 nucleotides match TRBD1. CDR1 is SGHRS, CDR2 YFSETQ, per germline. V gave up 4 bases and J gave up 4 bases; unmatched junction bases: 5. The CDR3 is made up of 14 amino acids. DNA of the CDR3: TGCGCCAGCAGCCCCGGGACAGGGGCTTACGAGCAGTACTTC. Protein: CASSPGTGAYEQYF.

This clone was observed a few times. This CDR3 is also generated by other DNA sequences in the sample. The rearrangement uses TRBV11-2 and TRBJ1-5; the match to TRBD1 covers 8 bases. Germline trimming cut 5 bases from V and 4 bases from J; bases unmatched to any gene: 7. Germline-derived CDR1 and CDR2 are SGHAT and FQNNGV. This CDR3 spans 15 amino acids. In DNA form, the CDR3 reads TGTGCCAGCAGCCTCGGACAGGGCCCTAATCAGCCCCAGCATTTT. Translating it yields CASSLGQGPNQPQHF. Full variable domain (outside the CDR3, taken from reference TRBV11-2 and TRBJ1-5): EAGVAQSPRYKIIEKRQSVAFWCNPISGHATLYWYQQILGQGPKLLIQFQNNGVVDDSQLPKDRFSAERLKGVDSTLKIQPAKLEDSAVYLCASSLGQGPNQPQHFGDGTRLSIL.

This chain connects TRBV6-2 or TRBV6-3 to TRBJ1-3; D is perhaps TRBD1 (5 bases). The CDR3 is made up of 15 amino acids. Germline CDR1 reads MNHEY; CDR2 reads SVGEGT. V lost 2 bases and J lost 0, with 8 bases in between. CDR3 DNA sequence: TGTGCCAGCAGTTACGAGGGGCGCTCTGGAAACACCATATATTTT. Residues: CASSYEGRSGNTIYF.

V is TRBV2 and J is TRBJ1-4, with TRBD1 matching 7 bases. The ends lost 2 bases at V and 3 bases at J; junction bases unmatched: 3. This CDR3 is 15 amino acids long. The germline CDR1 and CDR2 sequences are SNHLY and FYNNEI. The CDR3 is CASSEQGQPNEKLFF. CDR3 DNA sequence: TGTGCCAGCAGTGAACAGGGACAGCCTAATGAAAAACTGTTTTTT.

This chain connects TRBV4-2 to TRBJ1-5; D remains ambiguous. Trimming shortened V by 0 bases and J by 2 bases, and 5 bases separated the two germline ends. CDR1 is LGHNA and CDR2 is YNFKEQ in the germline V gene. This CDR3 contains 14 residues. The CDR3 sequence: CASSQDSGNQPQHF. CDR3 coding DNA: TGTGCCAGCAGCCAAGATAGCGGCAATCAGCCCCAGCATTTT.

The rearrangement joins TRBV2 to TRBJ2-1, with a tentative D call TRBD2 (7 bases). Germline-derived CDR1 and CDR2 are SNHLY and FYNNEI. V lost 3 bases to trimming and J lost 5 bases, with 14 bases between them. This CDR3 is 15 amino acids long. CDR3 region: CASSDRGAHDNEQFF. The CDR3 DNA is TGTGCCAGCAGTGATCGGGGGGCGCACGACAATGAGCAGTTCTTC.

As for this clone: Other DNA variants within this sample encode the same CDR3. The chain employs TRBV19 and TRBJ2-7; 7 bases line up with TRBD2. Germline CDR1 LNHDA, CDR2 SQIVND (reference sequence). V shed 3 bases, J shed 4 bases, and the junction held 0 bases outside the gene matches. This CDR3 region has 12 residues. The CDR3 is CASSMGGYEQYF. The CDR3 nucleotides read TGTGCCAGTAGTATGGGGGGGTACGAGCAGTACTTC.